What follows are 18 T cell receptor beta chains derived from one specimen sequenced in a study of glioma-infiltrating T cells after dendritic cell vaccination. Clones were sequenced by immunoSEQ multiplex PCR, and TCRdb holds only the in-frame ones, with some missing. The sample lists more than 95,000 clones; roughly 90% were seen once. Time point defined: after dendritic cell vaccination, including at tumor progression/relapse. The input for sequencing was blood, taken after dendritic cell vaccination. These TCRs come from a human donor with glioblastoma.

The chain carries TRBV21-1 and TRBJ2-1; TRBD2 is taken as the D call from the table, unchecked against the DNA. TRBV21-1 is reported as a pseudogene. The CDR3 consists of 21 residues. The CDR3 region has the DNA TGTGCCAGCAGCAAAGGGGAGAGCCGTCTACCCATAGCGGGGGGGCCGGGTGAGCAGTTCTTC. This gives the protein CASSKGESRLPIAGGPGEQFF.

This clone was seen a single time. The gene calls are TRBV5-4 and TRBJ1-1, with D unresolved. V lost 0 bases to trimming and J lost 5 bases, with 5 bases between them. This CDR3 contains 12 residues. Germline-derived CDR1 and CDR2 are SGHNT and YYREEE (reference sequence). The CDR3 protein is CASSLDSTEAFF. The CDR3 DNA is TGTGCCAGCAGCTTGGACAGTACTGAAGCTTTCTTT.

J is TRBJ1-4 and V is TRBV5-1; 11 nucleotides line up with TRBD1. V shed 4 bases, J shed 7 bases, and the junction held 9 bases outside the gene matches. There are 16 residues in the CDR3. CDR1 SGHRS and CDR2 YFSETQ come from the germline V gene. This CDR3 reads CASSGGQGASGEKLFF. DNA of the CDR3: TGCGCCAGCAGCGGAGGACAGGGGGCTTCGGGTGAAAAACTGTTTTTT.

The chain has TRBV2 and TRBJ2-7; 9 bases agree with TRBD2. CDR1 and CDR2 (germline): SNHLY, FYNNEI. The V and J ends lost 3 bases and 1 base, in that order; junction bases with no gene match: 10. The CDR3 has 17 amino acids. CDR3 protein: CASSDNISGGSSYEQYF. Written as DNA, the CDR3 is TGTGCCAGCAGTGATAATATTAGCGGGGGATCGTCCTACGAGCAGTACTTC.

CDR3 nucleotides: TGTGCCTGGAGTCCGGGGGTCCCTGGAAACACCATATATTTT. It specifies CAWSPGVPGNTIYF. The rearrangement joins TRBV30 to TRBJ1-3; TRBD1 is a possible D gene (5 bases). The germline gives CDR1 GTSNPN, CDR2 SVGIG (reference sequence). This CDR3 is 14 amino acids long. Between the trimmed V and J ends, which lost 2 bases and 2 bases, there was a span of 10 bases.

This clone has more than one count but fewer than ten. The gene calls are TRBV28 and TRBJ2-7, with 9 positions matching TRBD2. CDR3 length equals 17 residues. Trimming cost V 6 bases and J 4 bases; bases outside gene matches: 16. CDR1 is MDHEN and CDR2 is SYDVKM in the germline V gene. This CDR3 is CASSDSSGRTLTYEQYF. As DNA, the CDR3 is TGTGCCAGCAGCGACAGTAGCGGGAGAACTTTAACTTACGAGCAGTACTTC.

V and J are TRBV10-3 and TRBJ2-7, with D possibly TRBD1 on 7 matching bases. V was pared by 1 base and J by 4 bases, with 11 bases between. CDR1 and CDR2 from the germline V gene are ENHRY and SYGVKD. CDR3 length: 14 amino acids. The CDR3 region has the DNA TGTGCCATCAGTGAGTTACAGGGGAGGTACGAGCAGTACTTC. The encoded protein is CAISELQGRYEQYF.

The chain couples TRBV19 to TRBJ2-1; D is unresolved. The CDR3 runs to 13 residues. The germline V and J ends were trimmed by 2 bases and 4 bases, with 6 bases remaining between them. Germline-derived CDR1 and CDR2 are LNHDA and SQIVND (reference sequence). DNA for the CDR3: TGTGCCAGTAGTATAAGCTCGTACAATGAGCAGTTCTTC. It yields the protein CASSISSYNEQFF.

The V call is TRBV18, the J call TRBJ1-2, with D possibly TRBD1 on 5 matching bases. The CDR3 is 12 amino acids. Per the germline V gene, CDR1 is KGHSH and CDR2 is LQKENI. V shed 3 bases and J shed 4 bases, with 6 bases lying between them. In DNA form, the CDR3 reads TGTGCCAGCTCACCGCAGGGCTATGGCTACACCTTC. Amino acids: CASSPQGYGYTF.

The chain employs TRBV7-2 and TRBJ1-1; 7 positions agree with TRBD1. Germline CDR1 is SGHTA and CDR2 is FQGNSA. This CDR3 has 14 residues. Germline trimming cut 6 bases from V and 3 bases from J; bases unmatched to any gene: 7. In DNA form, the CDR3 reads TGTGCCAGCAGGAGTGGCAGGGGGGACACTGAAGCTTTCTTT. It specifies CASRSGRGDTEAFF. The complete variable domain, with remaining parts taken from reference TRBV7-2 and TRBJ1-1, reads GAGVSQSPSNKVTEKGKDVELRCDPISGHTALYWYRQSLGQGLEFLIYFQGNSAPDKSGLPSDRFSAERTGGSVSTLTIQRTQQEDSAVYLCASRSGRGDTEAFFGQGTRLTVV.

The chain has TRBV19 and TRBJ1-5, with D perhaps TRBD1 (5 bases). Trimming cost V 7 bases and J 10 bases, with 8 bases left between them. Germline-derived CDR1 and CDR2 are LNHDA and SQIVND (reference sequence). The CDR3 loop spans 10 amino acids. The CDR3 bases are TGTGCCAGTACCGGGGGTCCCCAGCATTTT. This sequence encodes CASTGGPQHF.

V usage is TRBV30 and J usage is TRBJ1-2; 7 nucleotides agree with TRBD1. Germline CDR1 GTSNPN, CDR2 SVGIG (reference sequence). This CDR3 is built from 14 residues. V trimming: 2 bases; J trimming: 8 bases; junction bases outside the gene matches: 11. This CDR3 is CAWSLNEGAGGYTF. The DNA of the CDR3 is TGTGCCTGGAGTTTAAACGAGGGGGCGGGAGGCTACACCTTC. Looking up the rest from reference TRBV30 and TRBJ1-2 gives the full variable domain: SQTIHQWPATLVQPVGSPLSLECTVEGTSNPNLYWYRQAAGRGLQLLFYSVGIGQISSEVPQNLSASRPQDRQFILSSKKLLLSDSGFYLCAWSLNEGAGGYTFGSGTRLTVV.

This clone was observed a single time. The rearrangement links TRBV19 to TRBJ2-3, with a possible D match to TRBD2 (6 bases). This CDR3 has 15 residues. CDR1 and CDR2 from the germline V gene are LNHDA and SQIVND (reference sequence). V lost 5 bases, J lost 2 bases, and 14 bases lay in between. DNA of the CDR3: TGTGCCAGTAGTCCCCTCGGGACTCCCACAGATACGCAGTATTTT. Translating it yields CASSPLGTPTDTQYF.

CDR3 loop: CASSLSGAYGYTF. Written as DNA, the CDR3 is TGTGCCAGCAGTTTATCAGGGGCTTATGGCTACACCTTC. The genes are TRBV27 and TRBJ1-2, with a weak D call TRBD1 (5 bases). The germline V and J ends were trimmed by 0 bases and 5 bases, with 7 bases remaining between them. CDR3 length equals 13 residues. CDR1 and CDR2 from the germline V gene are MNHEY and SMNVEV (reference sequence).

The chain recombines TRBV5-6 with TRBJ2-3, with a tentative D call TRBD2 (5 bases). The CDR3 has 16 amino acids. Looked up from germline, CDR1 is SGHDT and CDR2 is YYEEEE. The V and J ends lost 3 bases and 6 bases respectively, with 20 bases between them. The CDR3: CASSWAPGSLSDTQYF. CDR3 coding DNA: TGTGCCAGCAGCTGGGCACCGGGATCCCTATCCGATACGCAGTATTTT.

V gene TRBV27 combines with J gene TRBJ1-3, with no clear D. V gave up 0 bases and J gave up 8 bases, with 11 bases separating them. Germline CDR1 is MNHEY and CDR2 is SMNVEV (reference sequence). The CDR3 is 14 amino acids. In DNA form, the CDR3 reads TGTGCCAGCAGTTTATCTGCCCTCGGGGACACCATATATTTT. This translates into CASSLSALGDTIYF.

This clone has only one observation. The chain joins TRBV4-2 to TRBJ2-5; D may be TRBD2 (5 bases). The CDR3 has 15 residues. V dropped 0 bases and J dropped 4 bases, with 12 bases sitting between them. Germline lookup yields CDR1 LGHNA and CDR2 YNFKEQ. The CDR3 sequence is CASSQDRRTGETQYF. DNA for the CDR3: TGTGCCAGCAGCCAAGATAGGAGGACGGGAGAGACCCAGTACTTC.

CDR3 in amino acids: CASSPQTITDTQYF. CDR3 in DNA: TGTGCCAGCAGCCCTCAAACTATCACAGATACGCAGTATTTT. The rearrangement links TRBV6-6 to TRBJ2-3; D unclear. CDR1 is MNHNY and CDR2 is SVGAGI in the germline V gene (reference sequence). The CDR3 loop spans 14 amino acids. The V and J ends lost 6 bases and 2 bases respectively, with 12 bases between them.